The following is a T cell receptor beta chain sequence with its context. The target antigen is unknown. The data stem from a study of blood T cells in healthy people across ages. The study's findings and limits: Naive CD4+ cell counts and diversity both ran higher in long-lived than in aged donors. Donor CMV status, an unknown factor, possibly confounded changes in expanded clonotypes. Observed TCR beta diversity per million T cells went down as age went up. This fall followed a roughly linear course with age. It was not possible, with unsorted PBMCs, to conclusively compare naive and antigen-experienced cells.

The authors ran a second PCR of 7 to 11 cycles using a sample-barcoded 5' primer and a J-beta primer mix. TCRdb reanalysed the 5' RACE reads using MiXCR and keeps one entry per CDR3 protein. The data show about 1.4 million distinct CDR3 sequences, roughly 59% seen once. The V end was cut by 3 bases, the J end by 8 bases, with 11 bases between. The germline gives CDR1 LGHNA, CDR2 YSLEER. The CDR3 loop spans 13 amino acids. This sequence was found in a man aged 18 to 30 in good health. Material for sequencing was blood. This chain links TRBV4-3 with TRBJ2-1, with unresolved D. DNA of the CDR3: TGCGCCAGCAGCCATGCCCAGGAAGATGAGCAGTTCTTC. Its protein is CASSHAQEDEQFF.